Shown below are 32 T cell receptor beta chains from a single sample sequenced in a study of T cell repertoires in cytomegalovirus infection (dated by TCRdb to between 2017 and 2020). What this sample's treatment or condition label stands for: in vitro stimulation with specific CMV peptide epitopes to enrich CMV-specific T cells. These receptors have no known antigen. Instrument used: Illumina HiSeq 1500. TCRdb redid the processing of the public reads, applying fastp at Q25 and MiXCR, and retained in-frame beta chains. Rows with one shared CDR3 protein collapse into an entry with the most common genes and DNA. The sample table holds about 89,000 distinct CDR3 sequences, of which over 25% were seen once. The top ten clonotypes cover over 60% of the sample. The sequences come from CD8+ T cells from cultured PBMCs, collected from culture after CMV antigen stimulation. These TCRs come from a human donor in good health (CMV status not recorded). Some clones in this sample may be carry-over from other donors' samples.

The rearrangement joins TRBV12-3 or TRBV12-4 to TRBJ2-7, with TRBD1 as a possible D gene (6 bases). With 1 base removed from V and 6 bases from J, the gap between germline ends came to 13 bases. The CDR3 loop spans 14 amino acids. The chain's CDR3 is CASSLGQAPIEQYF. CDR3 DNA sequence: TGTGCCAGCAGTTTAGGACAGGCCCCCATCGAGCAGTACTTC.

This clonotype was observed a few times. The CDR3: CSVPTSVGQFF. The DNA of the CDR3 is TGCAGCGTTCCAACTAGCGTTGGGCAGTTCTTC. This sequence joins TRBV29-1 and TRBJ2-1; 7 bases are shared with TRBD2. V gave up 5 bases and J gave up 12 bases; unmatched junction bases: 7. Germline CDR1 and CDR2: SQVTM and ANQGSEA. CDR3 size: 11 residues.

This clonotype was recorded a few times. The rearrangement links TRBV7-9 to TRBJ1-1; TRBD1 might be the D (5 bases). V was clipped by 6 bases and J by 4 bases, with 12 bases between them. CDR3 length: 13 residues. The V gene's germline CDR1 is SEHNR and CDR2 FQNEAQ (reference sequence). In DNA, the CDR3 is TGTGCCAGCAGTCGTGAAGACAGCACTGAAGCTTTCTTT. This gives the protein CASSREDSTEAFF.

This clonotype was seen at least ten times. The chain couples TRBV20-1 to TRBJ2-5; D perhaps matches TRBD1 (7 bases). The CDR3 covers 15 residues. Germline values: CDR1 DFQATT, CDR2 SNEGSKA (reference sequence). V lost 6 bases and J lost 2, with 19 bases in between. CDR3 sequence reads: CSATGYGSKQETQYF. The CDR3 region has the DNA TGCAGTGCGACAGGGTACGGGAGCAAACAAGAGACCCAGTACTTC.

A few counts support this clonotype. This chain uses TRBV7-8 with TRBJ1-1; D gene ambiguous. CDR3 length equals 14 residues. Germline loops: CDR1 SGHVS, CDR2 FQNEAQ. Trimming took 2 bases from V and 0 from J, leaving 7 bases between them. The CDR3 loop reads CASSLRTVNTEAFF. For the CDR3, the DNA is TGTGCCAGCAGCTTACGGACGGTGAACACTGAAGCTTTCTTT.

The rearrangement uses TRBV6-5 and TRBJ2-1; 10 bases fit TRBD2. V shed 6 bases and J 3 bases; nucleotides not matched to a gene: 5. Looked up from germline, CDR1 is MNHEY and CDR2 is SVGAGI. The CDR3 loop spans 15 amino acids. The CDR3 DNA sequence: TGTGCCAGCAGCTTAGCGGGGGGAAACTACAATGAGCAGTTCTTC. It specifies CASSLAGGNYNEQFF.

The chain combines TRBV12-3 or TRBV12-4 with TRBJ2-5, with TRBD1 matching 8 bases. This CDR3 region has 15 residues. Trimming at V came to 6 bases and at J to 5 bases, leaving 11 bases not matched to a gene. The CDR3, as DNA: TGTGCCAGCAGCGAATCCGGACAGGGCCGGGAGACCCAGTACTTC. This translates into CASSESGQGRETQYF.

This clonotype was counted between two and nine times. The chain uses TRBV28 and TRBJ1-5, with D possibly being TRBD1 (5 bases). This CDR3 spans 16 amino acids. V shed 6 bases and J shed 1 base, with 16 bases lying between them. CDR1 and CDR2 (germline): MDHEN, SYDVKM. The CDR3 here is CASRSLGGVSNQPQHF. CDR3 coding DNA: TGTGCCAGCAGATCTTTGGGAGGGGTGAGCAATCAGCCCCAGCATTTT.

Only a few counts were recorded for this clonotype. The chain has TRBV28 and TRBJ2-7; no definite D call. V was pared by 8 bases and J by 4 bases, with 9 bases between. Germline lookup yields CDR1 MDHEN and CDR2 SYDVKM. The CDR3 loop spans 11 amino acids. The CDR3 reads CASRKLYEQYF. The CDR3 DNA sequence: TGTGCCAGCCGAAAGTTGTACGAGCAGTACTTC.

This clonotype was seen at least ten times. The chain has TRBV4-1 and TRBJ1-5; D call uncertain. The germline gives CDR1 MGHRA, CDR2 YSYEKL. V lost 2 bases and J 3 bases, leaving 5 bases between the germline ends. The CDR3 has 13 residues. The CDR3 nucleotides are TGCGCCAGCAGCCAATGGTTCAATCAGCCCCAGCATTTT. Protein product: CASSQWFNQPQHF.

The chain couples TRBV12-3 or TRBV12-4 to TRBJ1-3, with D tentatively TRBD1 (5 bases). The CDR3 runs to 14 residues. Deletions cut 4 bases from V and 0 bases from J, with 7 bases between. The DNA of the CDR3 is TGTGCCAGCAGTTCTCAGGGCTCTGGAAACACCATATATTTT. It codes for CASSSQGSGNTIYF.

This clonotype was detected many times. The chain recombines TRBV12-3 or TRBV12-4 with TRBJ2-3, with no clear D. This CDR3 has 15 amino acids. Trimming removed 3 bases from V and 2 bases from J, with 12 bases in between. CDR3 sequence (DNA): TGTGCCAGCAGTTTTAGTTCCCTAGTCACAGATACGCAGTATTTT. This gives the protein CASSFSSLVTDTQYF.

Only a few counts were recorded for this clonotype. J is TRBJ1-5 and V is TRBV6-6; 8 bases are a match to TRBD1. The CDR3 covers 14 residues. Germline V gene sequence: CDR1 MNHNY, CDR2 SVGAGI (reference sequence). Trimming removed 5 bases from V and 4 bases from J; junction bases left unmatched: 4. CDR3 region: CASSSRQGNQPQHF. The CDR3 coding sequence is TGTGCCAGCAGTAGCAGACAGGGGAATCAGCCCCAGCATTTT.

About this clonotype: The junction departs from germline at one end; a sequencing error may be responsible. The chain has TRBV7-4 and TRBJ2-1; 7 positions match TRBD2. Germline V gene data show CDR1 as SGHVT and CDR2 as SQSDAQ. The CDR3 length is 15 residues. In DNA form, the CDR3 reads TGTGCCAGCAGCTTCTCAAACGGGGGGTTAAATGTGCAGTTCTTC. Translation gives CASSFSNGGLNVQFF.

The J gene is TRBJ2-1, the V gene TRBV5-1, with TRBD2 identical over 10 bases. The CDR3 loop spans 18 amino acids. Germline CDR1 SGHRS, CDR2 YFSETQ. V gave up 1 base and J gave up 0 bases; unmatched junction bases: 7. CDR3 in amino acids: CASSLRSQRGGSYNEQFF. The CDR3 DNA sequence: TGCGCCAGCAGCTTGAGGTCTCAGCGGGGGGGCTCCTACAATGAGCAGTTCTTC.

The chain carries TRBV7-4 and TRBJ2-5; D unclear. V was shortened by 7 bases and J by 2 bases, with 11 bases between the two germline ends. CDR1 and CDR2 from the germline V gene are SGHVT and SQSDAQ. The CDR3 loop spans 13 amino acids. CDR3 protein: CASIPPPQETQYF. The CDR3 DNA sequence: TGTGCCAGCATCCCGCCCCCGCAAGAGACCCAGTACTTC.

The CDR3 bases are TGTGCCAGCAGTTTAATGGACAGGGCCGAAAAACTGTTTTTT. It yields the protein CASSLMDRAEKLFF. V and J are TRBV12-3 or TRBV12-4 and TRBJ1-4, with TRBD1 matching 8 bases. V lost 2 bases and J lost 8; bases outside the gene matches: 4. This CDR3 has 14 residues.

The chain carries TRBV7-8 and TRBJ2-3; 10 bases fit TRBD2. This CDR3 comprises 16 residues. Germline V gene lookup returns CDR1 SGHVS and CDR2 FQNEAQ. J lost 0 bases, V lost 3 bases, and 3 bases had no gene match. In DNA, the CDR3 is TGTGCCAGCAGCTTCTTAGCGGGAGGTAGCACAGATACGCAGTATTTT. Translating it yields CASSFLAGGSTDTQYF.

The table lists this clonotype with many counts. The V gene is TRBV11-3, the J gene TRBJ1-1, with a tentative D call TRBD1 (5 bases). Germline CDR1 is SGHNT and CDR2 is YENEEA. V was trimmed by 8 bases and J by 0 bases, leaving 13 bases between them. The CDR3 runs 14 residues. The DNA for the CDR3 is TGTGCCAGCCCAGGGTCGCTCCTGAACACTGAAGCTTTCTTT. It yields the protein CASPGSLLNTEAFF.

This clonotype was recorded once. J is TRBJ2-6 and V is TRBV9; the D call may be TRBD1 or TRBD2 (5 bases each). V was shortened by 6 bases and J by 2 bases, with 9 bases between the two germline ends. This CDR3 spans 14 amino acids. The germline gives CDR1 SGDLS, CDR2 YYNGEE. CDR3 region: CASTGPTGANVLTF. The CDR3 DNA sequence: TGTGCCAGCACGGGACCAACTGGGGCCAACGTCCTGACTTTC.

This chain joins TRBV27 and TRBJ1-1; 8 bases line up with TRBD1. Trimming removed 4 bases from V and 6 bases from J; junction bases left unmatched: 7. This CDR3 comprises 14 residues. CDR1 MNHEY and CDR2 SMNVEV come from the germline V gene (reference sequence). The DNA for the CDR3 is TGTGCCAGCAGTTACCGGACAGGGAGAGCTGAAGCTTTCTTT. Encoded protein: CASSYRTGRAEAFF.

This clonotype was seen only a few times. CDR3 in amino acids: CASSLKVDSHYGELFF. CDR3 nucleotides: TGTGCCAGCAGCTTAAAAGTAGACAGCCATTACGGGGAGCTGTTTTTT. The chain carries TRBV7-8 and TRBJ2-2, with D tentatively TRBD1 (5 bases). Between the trimmed V and J ends, which lost 2 bases and 7 bases, there was a span of 17 bases. The length of the CDR3 is 16 residues. Germline V gene data show CDR1 as SGHVS and CDR2 as FQNEAQ.

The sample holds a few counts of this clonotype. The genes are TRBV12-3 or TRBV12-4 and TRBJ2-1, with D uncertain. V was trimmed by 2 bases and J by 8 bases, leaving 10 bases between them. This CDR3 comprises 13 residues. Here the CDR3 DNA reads TGTGCCAGCAGTTTAAGGGCCTCAGATGAGCAGTTCTTC. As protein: CASSLRASDEQFF.

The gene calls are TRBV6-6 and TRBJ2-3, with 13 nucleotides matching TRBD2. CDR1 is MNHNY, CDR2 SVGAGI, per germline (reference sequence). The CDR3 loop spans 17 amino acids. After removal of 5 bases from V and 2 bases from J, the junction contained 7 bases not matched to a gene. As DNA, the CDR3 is TGTGCCAGCAGTCCCGAGGGACTAGCGGGGACCACAGATACGCAGTATTTT. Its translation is CASSPEGLAGTTDTQYF.

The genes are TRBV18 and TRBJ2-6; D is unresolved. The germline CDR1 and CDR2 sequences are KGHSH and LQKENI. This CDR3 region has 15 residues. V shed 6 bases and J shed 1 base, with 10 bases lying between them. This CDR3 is CASSAMSSGANVLTF. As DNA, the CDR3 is TGTGCCAGCTCCGCGATGAGTTCTGGGGCCAACGTCCTGACTTTC.

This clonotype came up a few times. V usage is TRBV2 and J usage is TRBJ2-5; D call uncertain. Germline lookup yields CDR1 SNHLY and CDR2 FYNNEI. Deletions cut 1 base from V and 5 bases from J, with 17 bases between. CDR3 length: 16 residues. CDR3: CASSEEGSVRWETQYF. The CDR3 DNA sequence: TGTGCCAGCAGTGAAGAAGGGTCGGTCCGATGGGAGACCCAGTACTTC.

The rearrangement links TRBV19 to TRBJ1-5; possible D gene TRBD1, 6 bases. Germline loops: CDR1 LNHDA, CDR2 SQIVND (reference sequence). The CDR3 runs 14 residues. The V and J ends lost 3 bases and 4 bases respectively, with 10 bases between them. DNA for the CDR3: TGTGCCAGTAGTATGGGACAACGAAATCAGCCCCAGCATTTT. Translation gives CASSMGQRNQPQHF.

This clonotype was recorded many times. The CDR3 region has the DNA TGCAGTGCTAGAGATCTCGAGGCAGGGGTGAGGAACACTGAAGCTTTCTTT. Translation: CSARDLEAGVRNTEAFF. This sequence joins TRBV20-1 and TRBJ1-1, with D perhaps matching TRBD1 (6 bases). Germline V gene lookup returns CDR1 DFQATT and CDR2 SNEGSKA (reference sequence). The V end was cut by 0 bases, the J end by 1 base, with 18 bases between. The CDR3 extends over 17 amino acids.

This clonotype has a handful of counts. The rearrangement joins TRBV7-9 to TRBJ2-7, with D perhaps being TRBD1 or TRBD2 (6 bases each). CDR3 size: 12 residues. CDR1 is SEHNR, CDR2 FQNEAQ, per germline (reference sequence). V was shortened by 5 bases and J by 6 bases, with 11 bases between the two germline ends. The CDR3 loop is CASSSRGLEQYF. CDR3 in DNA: TGTGCCAGCAGCAGCCGGGGGCTCGAGCAGTACTTC. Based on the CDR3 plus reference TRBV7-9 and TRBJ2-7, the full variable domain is DTGVSQNPRHKITKRGQNVTFRCDPISEHNRLYWYRQTLGQGPEFLTYFQNEAQLEKSRLLSDRFSAERPKGSFSTLEIQRTEQGDSAMYLCASSSRGLEQYFGPGTRLTVT.

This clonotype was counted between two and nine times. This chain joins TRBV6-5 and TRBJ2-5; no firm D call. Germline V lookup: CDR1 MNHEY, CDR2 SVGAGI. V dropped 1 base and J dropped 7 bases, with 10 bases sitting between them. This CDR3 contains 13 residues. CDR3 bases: TGTGCCAGCAGTTACTACCTATTTGTGACCCAGTACTTC. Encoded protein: CASSYYLFVTQYF.

CDR3: CASSILGHSYNEQFF. The CDR3 DNA follows: TGTGCCAGCAGTATATTGGGACATTCCTACAATGAGCAGTTCTTC. The chain employs TRBV27 and TRBJ2-1; TRBD1 might be the D (6 bases). CDR3 length equals 15 residues. CDR1 is MNHEY and CDR2 is SMNVEV in the germline V gene (reference sequence). Trimming cost V 5 bases and J 1 base, with 12 bases left between them.

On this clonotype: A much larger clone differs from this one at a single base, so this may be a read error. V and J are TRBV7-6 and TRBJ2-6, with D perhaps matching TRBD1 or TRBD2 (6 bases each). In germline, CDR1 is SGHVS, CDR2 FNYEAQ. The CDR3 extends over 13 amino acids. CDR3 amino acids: CASSLTGANVRTF. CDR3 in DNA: TGTGCCAGCAGCTTAACGGGGGCCAACGTCCGGACTTTC.